This is a list of T cell receptor beta chains from one sample in a study of cytomegalovirus exposure and HLA in healthy donors. Generated by immunoSEQ multiplex PCR, the TCRdb table keeps only in-frame clones and is missing some. The sample has fewer than 150,000 clones; roughly three quarters are singletons. Sequenced: PBMCs. These receptors were collected from a man in his late teens or twenties in good health and CMV-seronegative. Each CDR3 is given with its conserved first and last residue. The order of the fields is J gene, D gene, clone size, V gene, CDR3 DNA, CDR3 protein. A D gene is named only where the DNA matches it firmly. Only some rows state a clone size, as once, few, many or a class for expanded clones.

>TRBJ2-4|NA|NA|TRBV6-5
TGTGCCAGCAGTCGAAACAGGGTGGAAAACATTCAGTACTTC
CASSRNRVENIQYF
>TRBJ1-1|NA|NA|TRBV10-3
TGTGCCATCAGACCTGGGGCAGGGATAGACACTGAAGCTTTCTTT
CAIRPGAGIDTEAFF
>TRBJ1-1|NA|once|TRBV27
TGTGCCAGCAGTTTATACTCGGCGGGTCGAGGAACTGAAGCTTTCTTT
CASSLYSAGRGTEAFF
>TRBJ2-7|NA|NA|TRBV4-1
TGCGCCAGCAGCCAAGGGCCTCAGGAGGCCTACGAGCAGTACTTC
CASSQGPQEAYEQYF
>TRBJ2-5|NA|NA|TRBV2
TGTGCCAGCAGTGAAGCGTCCCGCCGGGGAGAGACCCAGTACTTC
CASSEASRRGETQYF
>TRBJ1-5|NA|few|TRBV6-1
TGTGCCAGCACCCCAGGGGCTAGTCGCAATCAGCCCCAGCATTTT
CASTPGASRNQPQHF
>TRBJ1-5|TRBD1|NA|TRBV10-2
TGCGCCAGCAGTGAAGGGGACAGACAGCCCCAGCATTTT
CASSEGDRQPQHF
>TRBJ1-5|NA|NA|TRBV2
TGTGCCAGCAGTGACAGTCTGTCTCAGCCCCAGCATTTT
CASSDSLSQPQHF
>TRBJ2-1|TRBD2|few|TRBV6-4
TGTGCCAGCAGCAAACTAGCGGGAGGGTACAATGAGCAGTTCTTC
CASSKLAGGYNEQFF
>TRBJ2-1|NA|NA|TRBV19
TGTGCCAGTAGTACTTCAGCAATGGGCCGTTACAATGAGCAGTTCTTC
CASSTSAMGRYNEQFF
>TRBJ2-7|TRBD1|NA|TRBV7-6
TGTGCCAGCAGCTTATGGGGACAGGGGTACGAGCAGTACTTC
CASSLWGQGYEQYF
>TRBJ2-7|TRBD2|NA|TRBV27
TGTGCCAGCAGTTTAAGGGCTAGCGGGTCCTACGAGCAGTACTTC
CASSLRASGSYEQYF
>TRBJ2-2|TRBD1|NA|TRBV12-5
TGTGCTAGTGGTTCCTCCGGGACAGGGAACACCGGGGAGCTGTTTTTT
CASGSSGTGNTGELFF
>TRBJ1-1|NA|NA|TRBV7-9
TGTGCCAGCAGCTTCGTCACTGAAGCTTTCTTT
CASSFVTEAFF
>TRBJ2-7|TRBD2|NA|TRBV5-1
TGCGCCAGCAGGGATGCGGGAGGGTCGGAGGAGCAGTACTTC
CASRDAGGSEEQYF
>TRBJ2-1|TRBD2|NA|TRBV7-9
TGTGCCAGCAGCCGCGGGGGGACTTCCTACAATGAGCAGTTCTTC
CASSRGGTSYNEQFF
>TRBJ1-2|NA|NA|TRBV7-9
TGTGCCAGCAGCTTAGTGGACGGGGGAGAAGGGGGCTACACCTTC
CASSLVDGGEGGYTF
>TRBJ2-7|TRBD2|NA|TRBV2
TGTGCCAGCAGTTTCGGAACTAGCGGGAGAGGTGAGCAGTACTTC
CASSFGTSGRGEQYF
>TRBJ2-3|NA|NA|TRBV2
TGTGCCAGCAGTGAAGCCCAAGGGGCAGATACGCAGTATTTT
CASSEAQGADTQYF
>TRBJ2-4|NA|few|TRBV25-1
TGTGCCAGCAGTGGAGGAGGAATTCAGTACTTC
CASSGGGIQYF
>TRBJ2-7|TRBD2|NA|TRBV7-9
TGTGCCAGCAGCCCAAGTGGAGTGCGGGAGGAATACGAGCAGTACTTC
CASSPSGVREEYEQYF
>TRBJ2-3|NA|NA|TRBV11-2
TGTGCCGGCCTCCGAGGGCGCGGTTCCACAGATACGCAGTATTTT
CAGLRGRGSTDTQYF
>TRBJ1-1|NA|few|TRBV10-1
TGCGCCAGCAGTCTTGGGGGCCTGAACACTGAAGCTTTCTTT
CASSLGGLNTEAFF
>TRBJ1-4|NA|NA|TRBV5-5
TGTGCCAGCAGCGCCGGCGGGACGATAAGGGAAAAACTGTTTTTT
CASSAGGTIREKLFF